This T cell receptor (beta chain) derives from a study of radiotherapy plus CTLA-4 blockade in lung cancer. Study overall: Objective responses were observed in 15% to 20% of patients, and disease control was achieved by roughly 31%.

Some clones are missing from TCRdb's copy, which holds only in-frame ones; the method was immunoSEQ multiplex PCR. The sample shows about 98,000 clones, about 81% of them seen only once. The CDR3 is 16 residues long. Germline CDR1 reads MGHDK; CDR2 reads SYGVNS. The V and J ends lost 1 base and 4 bases respectively, with 16 bases between them. The chain links TRBV25-1 to TRBJ2-5, with a weak D call TRBD1 (5 bases). This specimen consisted of peripheral blood, obtained from a patient treated with radiotherapy plus ipilimumab. The receptor comes from a human donor with non-small cell lung cancer who had a partial response to radiotherapy plus ipilimumab. The CDR3 protein is CASSESRVSWGETQYF. CDR3 nucleotide sequence: TGTGCCAGCAGTGAATCCAGGGTATCTTGGGGAGAGACCCAGTACTTC.